Following are 26 T cell receptor beta chains from one sample sequenced in a study of shared clonotypes between healthy human individuals. This table comes from immunoSEQ multiplex PCR, and its TCRdb copy is limited to in-frame clones, with some not included. The top ten clones hold under 0.15% of a sample with 2 million to 3 million clones, around nine tenths of them seen once. The material sequenced was naive CD4+ T cells sorted from blood. The subset was: CD45RA+ positively selected. Receptors were obtained from a man between 18 and 29 years old in good health.

The chain recombines TRBV7-3 with TRBJ1-1; perhaps TRBD1 as D (6 bases). Germline CDR1 SGHTA, CDR2 FQGTGA. Trimming took 4 bases from V and 8 from J, leaving 14 bases between them. CDR3 size: 13 residues. The CDR3 reads CASSSTGTREAFF. The CDR3 nucleotides read TGTGCCAGCAGCTCCACCGGGACACGCGAAGCTTTCTTT.

The gene calls are TRBV6-5 and TRBJ1-6; D remains unclear. V lost 7 bases and J 7 bases, leaving 17 bases between the germline ends. The CDR3 has 15 amino acids. Germline values: CDR1 MNHEY, CDR2 SVGAGI. In DNA form, the CDR3 reads TGTGCCAGCACCGCCGGCAGCGGCACGAATTCACCCCTCCACTTT. Its protein product is CASTAGSGTNSPLHF.

The V call is TRBV28, the J call TRBJ2-5; the D is unclear. Trimming stripped 3 bases from V and 2 bases from J, with 10 bases between. Germline V gene lookup returns CDR1 MDHEN and CDR2 SYDVKM. CDR3 length equals 14 residues. The CDR3 region is CASSFFPIQETQYF. CDR3 coding DNA: TGTGCCAGCAGTTTCTTCCCTATTCAAGAGACCCAGTACTTC.

V and J are TRBV10-3 and TRBJ2-7, with 11 positions matching TRBD1. CDR1 is ENHRY and CDR2 is SYGVKD in the germline V gene. CDR3 length: 15 residues. Trimming removed 4 bases from V and 6 bases from J; junction bases left unmatched: 8. The CDR3 sequence is CAISGGTGGSLEQYF. The DNA of the CDR3 is TGTGCCATCAGTGGTGGGACAGGGGGGTCCCTCGAGCAGTACTTC.

This chain joins TRBV5-1 and TRBJ2-2; possible D gene TRBD2, 6 bases. The CDR3 has 13 amino acids. Per germline, CDR1 SGHRS and CDR2 YFSETQ. With 7 bases removed from V and 7 bases from J, the gap between germline ends came to 14 bases. The DNA of the CDR3 is TGCGCCAGCTCCGGGACTTTCGTCGGGGAGCTGTTTTTT. Amino acids: CASSGTFVGELFF.

As regards this clone: This CDR3 is also generated by other DNA sequences in the sample. This chain connects TRBV19 to TRBJ2-7, with TRBD2 as a possible D gene (6 bases). V lost 2 bases and J 2 bases, leaving 10 bases between the germline ends. Germline V gives CDR1 LNHDA, CDR2 SQIVND (reference sequence). CDR3 length: 14 amino acids. CDR3 sequence (DNA): TGTGCCAGTAGTATACCGGGAGATACCTACGAGCAGTACTTC. Protein sequence: CASSIPGDTYEQYF.

This rearrangement joins TRBV7-8 to TRBJ2-5, with 16 bases that match TRBD2. Trimming cost V 5 bases and J 4 bases; bases outside gene matches: 10. The CDR3 spans 18 residues. Per the germline V gene, CDR1 is SGHVS and CDR2 is FQNEAQ. The CDR3 reads CASSPLGTSGGAGETQYF. The CDR3 region has the DNA TGTGCCAGCAGCCCCCTGGGGACTAGCGGGGGGGCGGGAGAGACCCAGTACTTC.

This chain links TRBV5-5 with TRBJ2-7; weak D call: TRBD2 (5 bases). Germline V CDR1 and CDR2: SGHKS, YYEKEE (reference sequence). There are 13 residues in the CDR3. The V and J ends lost 4 bases and 2 bases respectively, with 10 bases between them. The CDR3 nucleotides are TGTGCCAGCAGCCAGGAGACTACCTACGAGCAGTACTTC. Its translation is CASSQETTYEQYF.

The rearrangement uses TRBV29-1 and TRBJ2-4; perhaps TRBD2 as D (6 bases). V was clipped by 5 bases and J by 8 bases, with 19 bases between them. The CDR3 extends over 14 amino acids. Germline V gene sequence: CDR1 SQVTM, CDR2 ANQGSEA. CDR3 loop: CSVMSRLGEHIQYF. The CDR3 DNA reads as TGCAGCGTTATGTCCAGACTAGGGGAGCACATTCAGTACTTC.

J is TRBJ2-7 and V is TRBV7-9, with 10 bases matching TRBD2. In germline, CDR1 is SEHNR, CDR2 FQNEAQ (reference sequence). The CDR3 runs 16 residues. The J segment lost 5 bases and the V segment lost 5 bases, leaving 12 bases of the junction unmatched. CDR3 DNA sequence: TGTGCCAGCAGCCCCCCAAAGGCTAGCGGGAGCGACGAGCAGTACTTC. This encodes CASSPPKASGSDEQYF.

This clone has more than one count but fewer than ten. The V call is TRBV19, the J call TRBJ2-2; D is unresolved. Trimming removed 1 base from V and 0 bases from J, with 9 bases in between. The germline CDR1 and CDR2 sequences are LNHDA and SQIVND (reference sequence). The CDR3 runs to 16 residues. CDR3: CASSIGGRSNTGELFF. CDR3 nucleotide sequence: TGTGCCAGTAGTATAGGCGGCAGGTCGAACACCGGGGAGCTGTTTTTT. Full variable domain (outside the CDR3, taken from reference TRBV19 and TRBJ2-2): DGGITQSPKYLFRKEGQNVTLSCEQNLNHDAMYWYRQDPGQGLRLIYYSQIVNDFQKGDIAEGYSVSREKKESFPLTVTSAQKNPTAFYLCASSIGGRSNTGELFFGEGSRLTVL.

Written as DNA, the CDR3 is TGCAGTGCTAGAACTAGTGCTGAGCAGTTCTTC. Its protein product is CSARTSAEQFF. This chain links TRBV20-1 with TRBJ2-1, with TRBD2 as a possible D gene (5 bases). V gave up 2 bases and J gave up 9 bases, with 8 bases separating them. CDR3 length: 11 amino acids. Germline values: CDR1 DFQATT, CDR2 SNEGSKA (reference sequence).

The chain has TRBV2 and TRBJ1-4; TRBD1 matches at 8 bases. The CDR3 covers 13 residues. CDR1 is SNHLY, CDR2 FYNNEI, per germline. The V segment lost 8 bases and the J segment 7 bases; nucleotides outside the gene matches: 6. This chain's CDR3 is CASVGQGVEKLFF. CDR3 coding DNA: TGTGCCAGCGTCGGACAGGGTGTTGAAAAACTGTTTTTT.

The chain recombines TRBV30 with TRBJ2-5, with 7 bases matching TRBD1. The CDR3 length is 13 residues. V shed 3 bases, J shed 10 bases, and the junction held 11 bases outside the gene matches. Per the germline V gene, CDR1 is GTSNPN and CDR2 is SVGIG (reference sequence). The CDR3 DNA follows: TGTGCCTGGAGGGGACAGCTAAGAGAAGGCCAGTACTTC. Amino acid sequence: CAWRGQLREGQYF.

The V and J genes are TRBV27 and TRBJ2-5; no firm D call. CDR3 length: 15 amino acids. Germline CDR1 MNHEY, CDR2 SMNVEV (reference sequence). V was pared by 5 bases and J by 1 base, with 14 bases between. CDR3 protein: CASSPRWDTQETQYF. Written as DNA, the CDR3 is TGTGCCAGCAGTCCTCGTTGGGATACCCAAGAGACCCAGTACTTC.

The chain links TRBV7-2 to TRBJ2-1; D possibly corresponds to TRBD1 (5 bases). Trimming pared 0 bases from V and 10 bases from J, leaving 13 bases between. The germline CDR1 and CDR2 sequences are SGHTA and FQGNSA. This CDR3 region has 14 residues. The CDR3 nucleotides read TGTGCCAGCAGCTTAGCGGGGCTCCCTCAAGAGCAGTTCTTC. It codes for CASSLAGLPQEQFF.

V gene TRBV19 combines with J gene TRBJ2-3, with unresolved D. Trimming shortened V by 4 bases and J by 2 bases, and 10 bases separated the two germline ends. CDR3 length: 14 amino acids. Germline CDR1 and CDR2: LNHDA and SQIVND (reference sequence). CDR3 coding DNA: TGTGCCAGTAGTACCCTTCTCTCCACAGATACGCAGTATTTT. Encoded protein: CASSTLLSTDTQYF.

This chain connects TRBV6-1 to TRBJ1-6; D is uncertain. V lost 1 base and J lost 14, with 15 bases in between. The CDR3 extends over 14 amino acids. Germline loops: CDR1 MNHNS, CDR2 SASEGT. The CDR3 nucleotides read TGTGCCAGCAGTGAAGACACAGCGACTCGGGCCCTCCACTTT. Protein sequence: CASSEDTATRALHF.

The V call is TRBV4-1, the J call TRBJ2-2, with TRBD1 as a possible D gene (5 bases). This CDR3 comprises 15 residues. V lost 1 base to trimming and J lost 6 bases, with 12 bases between them. The germline V gene encodes CDR1 MGHRA and CDR2 YSYEKL. CDR3 nucleotides: TGCGCCAGCAGCCAAGCGCAAGGGGTCGCCGGGGAGCTGTTTTTT. Translated: CASSQAQGVAGELFF.

This clone has a single count. One junction end disagrees with the germline gene, perhaps due to a read error. V gene TRBV18 combines with J gene TRBJ2-1; 8 nucleotides align to TRBD2. Per the germline V gene, CDR1 is KGHSH and CDR2 is LQKENI. The CDR3 spans 16 residues. The DNA of the CDR3 is TGTGCCAGCTCCCCACGGGGACTAGAGGGGTACAATGAGCAGTTCTTC. Its protein product is CASSPRGLEGYNEQFF.

This clone was seen more than once but under ten times. The chain links TRBV6-5 to TRBJ1-6, with D perhaps TRBD1 (5 bases). Trimming removed 5 bases from V and 7 bases from J, with 15 bases in between. This CDR3 is 15 amino acids long. Germline V lookup: CDR1 MNHEY, CDR2 SVGAGI. The CDR3 loop is CASSSDRTENSPLHF. CDR3 in DNA: TGTGCCAGCAGTAGCGACAGAACGGAAAATTCACCCCTCCACTTT.

This chain connects TRBV4-1 to TRBJ2-5, with D tentatively TRBD1 or TRBD2 (5 bases each). The CDR3 sequence is 15 residues long. V was shortened by 3 bases and J by 2 bases, with 13 bases between the two germline ends. The germline CDR1 and CDR2 sequences are MGHRA and YSYEKL. In nucleotides, the CDR3 is TGCGCCAGCAGCCAGAGCCCGGGACCGCAAGAGACCCAGTACTTC. It is translated as CASSQSPGPQETQYF.

This clone occurred once. Other DNA sequences in this specimen translate into the identical CDR3. The CDR3 is CASSPLAGGYNEQFF. The CDR3 nucleotides are TGTGCCAGCAGTCCTCTAGCGGGGGGGTACAATGAGCAGTTCTTC. The chain links TRBV2 to TRBJ2-1; 12 bases map to TRBD2. Germline CDR1 is SNHLY and CDR2 is FYNNEI. Trimming removed 5 bases from V and 4 bases from J; junction bases left unmatched: 3. The CDR3 has 15 amino acids.

The V call is TRBV12-5, the J call TRBJ2-3, with a tentative D call TRBD1 (6 bases). CDR3 length: 17 amino acids. Trimming cost V 3 bases and J 7 bases, with 23 bases left between them. The germline V gene encodes CDR1 LGHNT and CDR2 FRNRAP. Written as DNA, the CDR3 is TGTGCTAGTGGTTTCGATGTAGCCCCAGGGGCCCGCCATACGCAGTATTTT. Residues: CASGFDVAPGARHTQYF.

J is TRBJ1-1 and V is TRBV28; the D gene is possibly TRBD1 (5 bases). Germline V gene data show CDR1 as MDHEN and CDR2 as SYDVKM. This CDR3 spans 14 amino acids. Trimming shortened V by 7 bases and J by 1 base, and 13 bases separated the two germline ends. Here the CDR3 DNA reads TGTGCCAGCACCCGCAGGGATTGGAACACTGAAGCTTTCTTT. Its protein is CASTRRDWNTEAFF.

The V and J genes are TRBV5-4 and TRBJ2-5; D uncertain. The ends were cut back, 1 base at V and 9 bases at J, with 10 bases in the middle. The CDR3 has 12 residues. CDR1 SGHNT and CDR2 YYREEE come from the germline V gene (reference sequence). The CDR3 loop reads CASSLNYEPQYF. The CDR3 DNA reads as TGTGCCAGCAGCTTGAATTATGAGCCCCAGTACTTC.